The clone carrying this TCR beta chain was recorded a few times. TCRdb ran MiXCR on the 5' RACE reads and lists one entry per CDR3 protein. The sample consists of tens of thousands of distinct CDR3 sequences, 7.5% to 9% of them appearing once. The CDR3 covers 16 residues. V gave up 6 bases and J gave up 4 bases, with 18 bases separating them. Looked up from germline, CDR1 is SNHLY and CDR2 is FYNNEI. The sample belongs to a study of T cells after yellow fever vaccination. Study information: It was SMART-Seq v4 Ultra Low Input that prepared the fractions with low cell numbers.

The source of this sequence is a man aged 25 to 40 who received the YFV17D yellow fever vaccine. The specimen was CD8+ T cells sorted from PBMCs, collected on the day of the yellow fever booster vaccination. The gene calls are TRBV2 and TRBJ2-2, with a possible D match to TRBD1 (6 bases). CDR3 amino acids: CASRTQGGLSTGELFF. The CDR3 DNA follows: TGTGCCAGCAGAACCCAAGGGGGTTTAAGCACCGGGGAGCTGTTTTTT.